This TCR beta chain is from a study of blood T cell repertoires in COVID-19. Study-wide background: Samples of COVID-19 (acute and convalescent) were obtained from the United States, Italy and Spain.

Profiled with immunoSEQ multiplex PCR; TCRdb holds only in-frame clones, not every one. Of around 190,000 clones detected, roughly 90% appear once; the ten largest clones hold around 1.5%. This clone was counted only a few times. Specimen: peripheral blood. This TCR derives from a man younger than 35 with active or convalescent COVID-19.

The CDR3 region has the DNA TGTGCCAGTAGTATATCCTTAGGACAGGGGAACACTGAAGCTTTCTTT. Amino acids: CASSISLGQGNTEAFF. The chain employs TRBV19 and TRBJ1-1; 8 bases match TRBD1. V lost 2 bases to trimming and J lost 1 base; unmatched junction nucleotides: 6. Germline loops: CDR1 LNHDA, CDR2 SQIVND (reference sequence). CDR3 length: 16 residues.